This TCR beta chain was identified in a study of cytomegalovirus exposure and HLA in healthy donors (TCRdb year 2017). Describing the broader study: In an earlier analysis of fewer than 750 of the donors, 276 Gb of sequence data and about 110 million unique TCR beta sequences from approximately 180 million T cells were reported. Approximately 330 gigabases of sequencing data and about 92 million unique TCR sequences made up an early release that covered under 750 HLA-typed donors. Among the roughly 430 genotyped donors, roughly 80% belonged to the genetic ancestry cluster associated with self-reported Caucasian donors. The study aimed to test whether cataloging public T cell receptors could reveal signatures of past pathogen exposure. The study profiled the T cell repertoires of under 850 subjects by immunosequencing and related them to cytomegalovirus serostatus. Besides the first cohort of some 670 subjects, a separate validation cohort made up of over 100 different subjects was used. To predict cytomegalovirus infection status, the study brought together high-throughput TCR immunosequencing, statistical association of individual TCRs with disease status, and machine learning. A later analysis re-examined previously published TCR beta repertoires from roughly 650 donors and added high-resolution HLA genotyping to investigate patterns of TCR occurrence. Rather than drawing on any new phenotypic data, the later analysis identified candidate immune exposures from TCR beta sequences and the way those sequences occurred across donors. An earlier analysis of 587 of the donors applied high-throughput TCR beta sequencing to assess whether each TCR beta V gene segment acted as functional or pseudogenic. Donor age, sex, ethnicity and CMV serostatus were compiled together with the repertoire data. In a later genetic analysis, genome-wide SNP genotypes for about 55% of the roughly 700 donors were used, and that subset was treated as a discovery cohort. Every discovery cohort repertoire had been produced on one sequencing platform. Both class I and class II loci were covered by HLA typing, at four-digit resolution. Typing coverage differed by locus: A, B, C, DRB1 and DQB1 were typed in roughly 629-630 donors, DQA1 in approximately 520, DPA1 in some 610, and DPB1 in just under 480. Roughly 5 DR-DQ haplotypes were handled as single units for association and clustering, since linkage in the cohort was strong. Across some 400 genotyped donors of the cohort, an average of about 250,000 unique TCR beta nucleotide sequences per donor were sequenced, and approximately 17% of those sequences were non-productive.

Study-wide conclusions, independent of this receptor: Because the 87-base-pair reads could not distinguish some IMGT-functional V segments, including TRBV6-2 and TRBV6-3, those segments were excluded. The classifier was reported to diagnose cytomegalovirus status with high specificity and sensitivity in both the original and validation cohorts. The presence/absence analyses assumed that sequencing depth was roughly uniform across donors, and that assumption may not be true. A total of 150 to 200 TCR beta chains were listed by the study as associated with cytomegalovirus. About 17 rarely observed V segments, including chromosome 9 orphons, were excluded from the earlier analysis of several hundred of the donors because counts were too low. A few of the identified cytomegalovirus-associated TCR beta chains were confirmed in vitro to be specific for cytomegalovirus antigens. Because HLA typing was unavailable for some donors at each locus, only the typed subset was used in association tests. According to a later analysis, most CMV-associated TCR beta chains appeared to be HLA-restricted, and the HLA associations seemed to be driven largely by CMV exposure. Compared with the 666-donor mean, donors in an Asian-associated ancestry cluster had fewer N-insertions in productive TCRs, according to a later genetic analysis. When HLA alleles, especially DR and DQ, strongly co-occurred, TCR associations were difficult to assign to individual alleles. In this cohort, only TCR beta chains were sequenced, and detectable features were limited by the absence of alpha or paired-chain data. In a later genetic analysis, a missense DCLRE1C variant was associated with V-gene and J-gene trimming of TCR beta chains, and the association was replicated in an independent cohort. A later analysis reported that several top co-occurrence clusters appeared linked to parvovirus B19, influenza, CMV and Epstein-Barr virus. Specific HLA alleles were associated with around 18,000 TCR beta sequences at a false discovery rate of 0.05 in a later analysis. A later analysis found that HLA-associated TCR beta chains were more clonally expanded and had lower generation probabilities than equally common non-associated chains. In an earlier analysis of some 640 of the donors, most TCR beta V segments were observed in productive rearrangements about 90% or about 30% of the time, broadly matching IMGT annotations. The only immune exposure information available for the cohort was CMV serostatus. In a later analysis, TCR association rates were found to vary across HLA loci, with the most associated TCRs seen for DRB1 alleles and the fewest for HLA-C alleles. Most TCR sequences were observed very rarely across donors, whereas some public TCRs were present in many individuals. The authors suggested that the approach could potentially be extended to other disease states and immunological phenotypes. A group of highly shared sequence variants was considered likely to be a technical artifact of the sequencing pipeline. Correlated functional status among segregating V segments might reflect linkage disequilibrium, but an unknown experimental factor could not be ruled out. A further reported finding was that TCR beta sequences accurately predicted the HLA-A and HLA-B alleles for most subjects in the first cohort.

A remark on this clone: What antigen it recognizes has not been identified. It has no much larger one-base neighbor in the sample; base qualities were not kept.

The cohort consisted of more than 650 healthy bone marrow donors. At the time of sampling, all cohort members were nominally healthy, though unrecorded immune exposures were likely present. The donor tested CMV seropositive and was one of the 289 seropositive cohort members. Every donor gave a peripheral blood sample, and the peripheral blood mononuclear cells from that sample were used for TCR beta sequencing. The Qiagen DNeasy Blood Extraction Kit was used to extract genomic DNA from the blood cell samples. Libraries were prepared through the immunoSEQ multiplex PCR assay. For the multiplex PCR, a mixture combining 60 forward primers for TCR Vbeta segments and 13 reverse primers for TCR Jbeta segments was used. A multiplex PCR assay on genomic DNA amplified the CDR3 region of rearranged TCR beta genes. On the Illumina HiSeq System, the amplified TCR beta libraries were sequenced as 87-base-pair reads. Per the source publication's procedure: A later analysis tallied roughly 80 million unique TCR beta chains across the 666 repertoires, and around 10 million of those chains were shared by two or more donors. A nearest-neighbor algorithm error-corrected the raw reads and collapsed the reads into unique sequences, merging closely related sequences to remove PCR and sequencing errors. CDR3 sequences were aligned to IMGT reference sequences to assign V, D and J gene segments. For a sequence to be retained, a match of at least six nucleotides was required to both a V gene segment and a J gene segment. Rearrangements were classified as productive when the CDR3 lacked stop codons and remained in frame with V and J, and all other rearrangements were classified as non-productive. Following IMGT convention, CDR3 was defined as the stretch from the second conserved V-encoded cysteine to the conserved J-encoded phenylalanine. The earlier analysis of approximately 500 of the donors excluded sequences that lacked an unambiguous match to a single V gene segment. An earlier analysis of several hundred of the donors called V segments functional above 56.7% productive rearrangements and segregating when the between-donor standard deviation exceeded 5%. A statistical classification framework was developed to diagnose cytomegalovirus status using the catalog of TCR beta chain sequences. In a later analysis, V and J genes were assigned by comparing TCR nucleotide sequences against IMGT/GENE-DB human TR gene sequences. In a later analysis, CDR3 sequences and most-parsimonious VDJ recombination scenarios were assigned using the TCRdist pipeline. A later analysis defined each TCR beta chain by its CDR3 amino acid sequence plus V-gene family, and excluded reads lacking a unique V-gene family. As a way to deal with suspected cross-contamination and a sequencing artifact, a later analysis dropped 592 nucleotide sequences that were highly shared and had low generation probability. For each public chain, a later analysis derived a clonal expansion index from normalized ranks of inferred template counts within each repertoire. Generation probabilities in a later analysis came from a VDJ recombination model fitted to out-of-frame rearrangements, and those results were checked against IGoR. Hypergeometric tests were used in a later analysis to score TCR-TCR, TCR-HLA and TCR-CMV co-occurrence, with a repertoire-size bias correction applied to the TCR pairs. To estimate false discovery rates, a later analysis permuted the HLA or CMV assignments 20 times. In a later analysis, co-occurring TCRs were grouped using DBSCAN, with TCRdist sequence similarity added in when clustering inside HLA-allele-positive subsets. Repertoires with fewer than 30,000 or more than 120,000 public chains were left out of co-occurrence clustering, as were about 5 repertoires with anomalous nucleotide sharing. TCRdb took over this immuneACCESS table, retaining in-frame rearrangements with V and J assigned. Such tables are incomplete; in checked studies, under half of the missing clones stem from an unresolved V gene, and the remainder is unexplained. V and J calls and clone size are given by that table; D and trimming were obtained from the DNA. This sample holds 90,000 to 140,000 clones; 80% to 85% were observed only once. About 6.9% of the sample is in the top ten clones.

Inclusive of the bounding cysteine and phenylalanine, the CDR3 is 13 residues long. The DNA shown is the 39-base CDR3, in frame from base 1. V was cut back by 6 bases and J by 0 bases, leaving a gap of 11 bases between them. CDR1 and CDR2, looked up from the germline V gene (reference sequence), are GTSNPN and SVGIG. This sequence uses TRBV30 and TRBJ1-1; no D segment can be confidently identified. The sample was PBMCs. This receptor was obtained from a man aged 25 to 45 in good health and CMV-seropositive. The DNA sequence is given as TGTGCCTGCGCTCTACAGTTGAACACTGAAGCTTTCTTT. Its protein reads: CACALQLNTEAFF.